This T cell receptor beta chain came from a study of radiotherapy plus CTLA-4 blockade in lung cancer (dated 2018 in TCRdb). With respect to the entire study: Among enrolled patients, about 19% had an objective response and approximately 30% reached disease control.

Library creation used the immunoSEQ multiplex PCR assay. The immuneACCESS repertoire file appears here via TCRdb, limited to in-frame rearrangements. These files lack a portion of the clones; in checked studies, under half of the deficit traces to unresolved V genes, and the cause of the others is not known. The sample table holds just over 35,000 clones, of which 85% to 90% were seen once. Clones ranked in the top ten supply 5% to 6% of the sample. In this study, focal radiation therapy paired with CTLA-4 blockade (ipilimumab) was tested in patients who had chemo-refractory metastatic non-small-cell lung cancer. Overall study outcomes, separate from this receptor: TCR clones derived from tumors expanded in peripheral blood after treatment with radiotherapy and ipilimumab. Early dynamic changes in blood T cell clones, together with increased serum interferon-beta after radiation, were reported as the strongest predictors of response.

As concerns this clone: Its cognate antigen has yet to be identified. No quality values exist for individual bases; no much larger clone is one base distant.

This TCR was sampled from a human donor with non-small cell lung cancer who had stable disease on radiotherapy plus ipilimumab. Sequencing used peripheral blood, obtained from a patient treated with radiotherapy plus ipilimumab.

The DNA is as follows: TGTGCCAGCAGCGTAGGGGGACGACAGGGGCGGAACACTGAAGCTTTCTTT. It specifies CASSVGGRQGRNTEAFF. The sequence links TRBV9 to TRBJ1-1, with TRBD1 identical over 8 junction bases. The germline V gene encodes CDR1 SGDLS and CDR2 YYNGEE. V trim: 0 bases; J trim: 1 base; unmatched bases: 8. Measured from the cysteine to the phenylalanine, the CDR3 is 17 residues long. Just CDR3 DNA is preserved here, 51 bases in frame from base 1.